Shown below are 9 T cell receptor beta chains from a single sample sequenced in a study of blood T cell repertoires in COVID-19. Profiling relied on immunoSEQ multiplex PCR, and the TCRdb table lists in-frame clones only, not all of them. This table holds 130,000 to 150,000 clones, 81% found once. The sequencing sample was made of peripheral blood. Receptor source: a human donor in a cohort sampled during active COVID-19.

The chain recombines TRBV19 with TRBJ2-3, with 10 bases identical to TRBD2. The CDR3 is 15 residues long. The junction had 6 bases not matched to a gene; V was cut back by 6 bases and J by 3 bases. Germline CDR1 and CDR2: LNHDA and SQIVND (reference sequence). CDR3 residues: CASSIATSGTDTQYF. Written as DNA, the CDR3 is TGTGCCAGTAGCATTGCGACTAGCGGGACAGATACGCAGTATTTT.

This rearrangement joins TRBV7-3 to TRBJ2-3; D is perhaps TRBD2 (6 bases). V lost 5 bases to trimming and J lost 0 bases, with 15 bases between them. CDR3 length: 16 amino acids. The germline gives CDR1 SGHTA, CDR2 FQGTGA. The chain's CDR3 is CASSPAGRTSTDTQYF. CDR3 DNA: TGTGCCAGCAGCCCGGCGGGACGGACAAGCACAGATACGCAGTATTTT.

This clone was observed a few times. This chain uses TRBV4-1 with TRBJ1-4; D not resolved. This CDR3 is built from 15 residues. V was clipped by 6 bases and J by 5 bases, with 16 bases between them. CDR1 and CDR2 (germline): MGHRA, YSYEKL. The CDR3 DNA is TGCGCCAGCAGGCCTTCCTCGAGGCTCAATGAAAAACTGTTTTTT. It yields the protein CASRPSSRLNEKLFF.

V and J are TRBV7-2 and TRBJ2-7, with 13 bases matching TRBD2. Germline CDR1 reads SGHTA; CDR2 reads FQGNSA. Trimming cost V 5 bases and J 2 bases; bases outside gene matches: 3. The CDR3 has 15 amino acids. The CDR3 DNA follows: TGTGCCAGCAGCGAAGGGACTAGCGGGACCTACGAGCAGTACTTC. Amino acids: CASSEGTSGTYEQYF.

The chain links TRBV5-1 to TRBJ2-1; TRBD1 is a possible D gene (8 bases). The CDR3 is 16 amino acids. Germline values: CDR1 SGHRS, CDR2 YFSETQ. Trimming cost V 2 bases and J 8 bases, with 20 bases left between them. CDR3 bases: TGCGCCAGCAGCTTCGGGGGGACAGGCGGGGTCGATGAGCAGTTCTTC. It specifies CASSFGGTGGVDEQFF.

The V and J genes are TRBV4-1 and TRBJ2-1; 9 nucleotides match TRBD1. Germline V gene lookup returns CDR1 MGHRA and CDR2 YSYEKL. The CDR3 is made up of 16 amino acids. The V segment lost 4 bases and the J segment 4 bases; nucleotides outside the gene matches: 8. The CDR3 nucleotides are TGCGCCAGCAGCCGAAGTGTGGGACAGGGTTACAATGAGCAGTTCTTC. It translates to CASSRSVGQGYNEQFF.

In its sample, this clone was seen a few times. The chain carries TRBV7-9 and TRBJ2-7; D is possibly TRBD2 (6 bases). CDR1 is SEHNR, CDR2 FQNEAQ, per germline (reference sequence). The CDR3 extends over 16 amino acids. Trimming removed 5 bases at V and 3 bases at J, with 20 bases between. This CDR3 is CASSPFFPGVVYEQYF. CDR3 DNA: TGTGCCAGCAGCCCCTTTTTTCCGGGAGTGGTCTACGAGCAGTACTTC.

The gene calls are TRBV18 and TRBJ2-7, with D perhaps TRBD1 (5 bases). Germline CDR1 and CDR2: KGHSH and LQKENI. The length of the CDR3 is 14 residues. Trimming shortened V by 4 bases and J by 0 bases, and 10 bases separated the two germline ends. For the CDR3, the DNA is TGTGCCAGCTCACAACTGGACAACTCCTACGAGCAGTACTTC. Its protein is CASSQLDNSYEQYF.

The table lists this clone with a count of one. The V gene is TRBV9, the J gene TRBJ1-5; TRBD1 agrees at 10 bases. Germline values: CDR1 SGDLS, CDR2 YYNGEE. The CDR3 is 14 amino acids. The V segment lost 3 bases and the J segment 8 bases; nucleotides outside the gene matches: 5. CDR3 sequence (DNA): TGTGCCAGCAGCGCCCGGGACAGGGGAAAGCCCCAGCATTTT. It translates to CASSARDRGKPQHF.